This TCR beta chain was sequenced for a study of prognosis after radiotherapy for stage I lung cancer. Overall study: Roughly 5 patients had oligometastatic NSCLC after surgical resection of the primary tumor, and more than eleven had newly diagnosed primary stage I lung tumors. Radiotherapy: SBRT, 3 to 5 fractions, biologically effective dose at least 100 Gy. Findings and limits, study-wide: Patients who developed distant metastases had lower Shannon entropy after stereotactic body radiation therapy.

In this sample, this clonotype is medium-sized (0.01 to 0.1%). Its antigen is as yet unknown. Amplification of TCR beta CDR3 from genomic DNA used two-round multiplex PCR. Initially, in first-round PCR, primers specific to each TRBV and TRBJ gene were used. TCRdb called the multiplex PCR reads again in MiXCR, with one record for every CDR3 protein. The table has about 18,000 distinct CDR3 sequences, about a quarter seen once. Deletions cut 5 bases from V and 8 bases from J, with 12 bases between. The V gene's germline CDR1 is GTSNPN and CDR2 SVGIG (reference sequence). CDR3 size: 12 residues. This sample comprised PBMCs, obtained before or after stereotactic body radiation therapy (not recorded which). The source of this sequence is a donor aged 50 or older with non-small cell lung cancer. The J gene is TRBJ1-4, the V gene TRBV30, with no clear D. The CDR3 reads CAWSDGYEKLFF. Here the CDR3 DNA reads TGTGCCTGGTCAGACGGGTACGAAAAACTGTTTTTT. Filled out from reference TRBV30 and TRBJ1-4, the complete variable domain reads SQTIHQWPATLVQPVGSPLSLECTVEGTSNPNLYWYRQAAGRGLQLLFYSVGIGQISSEVPQNLSASRPQDRQFILSSKKLLLSDSGFYLCAWSDGYEKLFFGSGTQLSVL.